This passage covers 30 T cell receptor beta chains from one sample sequenced in a study of beta chain features in type 1 diabetes. The whole isolated RNA underwent reverse transcription, so sequencing captured expressed TCRB transcripts. TCRdb's table, derived via immunoSEQ multiplex PCR, lists solely in-frame clones and lacks some. The profile shows 130,000 to 150,000 clones, less than 15% of them singletons. For these TCRs, the target antigens are not known. Study outcomes and limitations: Shortening of TCRB CDR3s, moderate but significant, appeared in all four CD4+ subsets of Type 1 diabetes patients.

Sequencing was performed on central memory CD4+ T cells from blood. The receptors here all came from a man younger than 35 with type 1 diabetes.

The genes are TRBV28 and TRBJ2-7; tentatively, D is TRBD1 or TRBD2 (5 bases each). The CDR3 loop spans 14 amino acids. The germline V and J ends were trimmed by 5 bases and 5 bases, with 16 bases remaining between them. CDR1 and CDR2 from the germline V gene are MDHEN and SYDVKM. The CDR3 coding sequence is TGTGCCAGCAGTCCCTTGGGACCCCAGGACGAGCAGTACTTC. It yields the protein CASSPLGPQDEQYF.

There are a few counts of this clone. Other nucleotide sequences from this sample produce the same CDR3. V usage is TRBV19 and J usage is TRBJ1-1, with D unclear. V was cut by 3 bases and J by 2 bases, with 7 bases left in between. The CDR3 is made up of 13 amino acids. Germline CDR1 is LNHDA and CDR2 is SQIVND (reference sequence). The CDR3 coding sequence is TGTGCCAGTAGTATGGGGAGAAACACTGAAGCTTTCTTT. Its protein product is CASSMGRNTEAFF. Looking up the rest from reference TRBV19 and TRBJ1-1 gives the full variable domain: DGGITQSPKYLFRKEGQNVTLSCEQNLNHDAMYWYRQDPGQGLRLIYYSQIVNDFQKGDIAEGYSVSREKKESFPLTVTSAQKNPTAFYLCASSMGRNTEAFFGQGTRLTVV.

The chain links TRBV29-1 to TRBJ1-1; a weak D match, TRBD1 (6 bases). CDR3 size: 16 residues. Germline CDR1 is SQVTM and CDR2 is ANQGSEA. V was shortened by 5 bases and J by 3 bases, with 22 bases between the two germline ends. The CDR3 sequence: CSVSLPPGAGDTEAFF. In DNA, the CDR3 is TGCAGCGTTAGCCTACCTCCCGGGGCAGGGGACACTGAAGCTTTCTTT.

This clone has just a few counts. The CDR3 DNA follows: TGTGCCAGCAGTGCGAGGACAGGGGGAACAGATACGCAGTATTTT. This codes for CASSARTGGTDTQYF. The V call is TRBV25-1, the J call TRBJ2-3; 10 nucleotides align to TRBD1. This CDR3 contains 15 residues. Germline V gene lookup returns CDR1 MGHDK and CDR2 SYGVNS. J was trimmed by 3 bases and V by 4 bases; bases with no gene match: 4.

In its sample, this clone was seen a few times. The rearrangement links TRBV29-1 to TRBJ1-3; 8 bases line up with TRBD1. Germline CDR1 and CDR2: SQVTM and ANQGSEA. The CDR3 is made up of 12 amino acids. With V trimmed by 7 bases and J by 4 bases, 3 bases remained unmatched. CDR3 coding DNA: TGCAGCGGCAGGGGGCACGGAAACACCATATATTTT. Its translation is CSGRGHGNTIYF.

This clone occurred a few times. V usage is TRBV28 and J usage is TRBJ2-3, with D tentatively TRBD2 (6 bases). Germline assignment: CDR1 MDHEN and CDR2 SYDVKM. V gave up 7 bases and J gave up 2 bases, with 16 bases separating them. This CDR3 is 15 amino acids long. CDR3 region: CASITAAGTTDTQYF. CDR3 in DNA: TGTGCCAGCATCACAGCGGCGGGGACCACAGATACGCAGTATTTT.

This clone was detected ten times or more. The chain employs TRBV7-9 and TRBJ2-5, with a tentative D call TRBD2 (5 bases). Germline CDR1 reads SEHNR; CDR2 reads FQNEAQ (reference sequence). The V end was cut by 5 bases, the J end by 5 bases, with 24 bases between. This CDR3 comprises 17 residues. CDR3: CASSIQLGVRIGETQYF. CDR3 sequence (DNA): TGTGCCAGCAGCATTCAGCTCGGGGTCCGAATAGGGGAGACCCAGTACTTC.

The table lists this clone with many counts. The chain couples TRBV7-9 to TRBJ2-5, with 8 bases identical to TRBD1. V lost 1 base and J lost 4; bases outside the gene matches: 5. Germline V gene data show CDR1 as SEHNR and CDR2 as FQNEAQ (reference sequence). CDR3 size: 15 residues. CDR3 protein: CASSLGTGYGETQYF. The CDR3 DNA follows: TGTGCCAGCAGCTTAGGGACAGGGTACGGAGAGACCCAGTACTTC.

This clone was observed a few times. V gene TRBV30 combines with J gene TRBJ2-7; TRBD1 agrees at 7 bases. Losses at the gene ends were 6 bases for V and 2 bases for J; bases not matched to a gene: 13. The CDR3 is 15 amino acids. The germline V gene has CDR1 GTSNPN and CDR2 SVGIG (reference sequence). The CDR3 DNA reads as TGTGCCTGCCGATTCGGGACAGTGAGACCCTACGAGCAGTACTTC. Translated: CACRFGTVRPYEQYF.

The V call is TRBV6-5, the J call TRBJ1-5; 7 bases match TRBD1. The CDR3 runs 15 residues. The germline CDR1 and CDR2 sequences are MNHEY and SVGAGI. The ends lost 6 bases at V and 0 bases at J; junction bases unmatched: 5. In DNA, the CDR3 is TGTGCCAGCAGCCGGACAGGCCTTAGCAATCAGCCCCAGCATTTT. Amino acids: CASSRTGLSNQPQHF.

The chain carries TRBV27 and TRBJ2-5; TRBD2 might be the D (7 bases). Trimming took off 0 bases at V and 5 bases at J, with 10 bases between the two ends. The CDR3 length is 14 residues. Germline CDR1 and CDR2: MNHEY and SMNVEV (reference sequence). The CDR3 is CASSLSGGRETQYF. The CDR3 bases are TGTGCCAGCAGTTTATCGGGGGGGCGTGAGACCCAGTACTTC.

This clone was counted between two and nine times. V gene TRBV5-1 combines with J gene TRBJ1-3, with D unresolved. The CDR3 spans 15 residues. Trimming took 1 base from V and 3 from J, leaving 11 bases between them. Germline V gene sequence: CDR1 SGHRS, CDR2 YFSETQ. This CDR3 is CASSLPVEDGNTIYF. CDR3 DNA: TGCGCCAGCAGCTTGCCAGTGGAAGATGGAAACACCATATATTTT.

The V and J genes are TRBV28 and TRBJ1-2; tentative D call: TRBD1 (6 bases). V gave up 5 bases and J gave up 2 bases, with 12 bases separating them. Germline V gene sequence: CDR1 MDHEN, CDR2 SYDVKM. There are 14 residues in the CDR3. This CDR3 is CASSPSGGNYGYTF. The CDR3 DNA reads TGTGCCAGCAGTCCCTCTGGGGGCAACTATGGCTACACCTTC.

As concerns this clone: This probably arose from a read error, given a far larger clone one base away. The chain links TRBV9 to TRBJ2-3; D is uncertain. This CDR3 region has 10 residues. Germline V gives CDR1 SGDLS, CDR2 YYNGEE. The V end was cut by 3 bases, the J end by 5 bases, with 1 base between. CDR3 loop: CASSEDTQYF. In DNA, the CDR3 is TGTGCCAGCAGCGAAGATACGCAGTATTTT.

The chain joins TRBV4-2 to TRBJ2-1; the match to TRBD2 covers 8 bases. Trimming cost V 0 bases and J 4 bases; bases outside gene matches: 8. The germline CDR1 and CDR2 sequences are LGHNA and YNFKEQ. The CDR3 has 17 amino acids. The CDR3 sequence is CASSQDNRAGAYNEQFF. Here the CDR3 DNA reads TGTGCCAGCAGCCAAGATAATCGAGCGGGGGCGTACAATGAGCAGTTCTTC.

This chain connects TRBV12-5 to TRBJ2-1; TRBD1 matches at 9 bases. The CDR3 contains 14 residues. V was clipped by 6 bases and J by 7 bases; unmatched bases: 7. Germline values: CDR1 LGHNT, CDR2 FRNRAP. CDR3 in amino acids: CASGSGTGRNEQFF. For the CDR3, the DNA is TGTGCTAGTGGGTCCGGGACAGGGAGGAATGAGCAGTTCTTC. The full variable domain, completed using reference TRBV12-5 and TRBJ2-1, is DARVTQTPRHKVTEMGQEVTMRCQPILGHNTVFWYRQTMMQGLELLAYFRNRAPLDDSGMPKDRFSAEMPDATLATLKIQPSEPRDSAVYFCASGSGTGRNEQFFGPGTRLTVL.

This clone appeared a few times. This chain uses TRBV7-2 with TRBJ2-7; D not resolved. The germline V and J ends were trimmed by 4 bases and 6 bases, with 13 bases remaining between them. Germline CDR1 is SGHTA and CDR2 is FQGNSA. This CDR3 spans 13 amino acids. The CDR3 bases are TGTGCCAGCAGCTGGACGGCCCTTCGCGAGCAGTACTTC. As protein: CASSWTALREQYF.

The V call is TRBV2, the J call TRBJ2-3; 12 bases fit TRBD1. The germline V gene encodes CDR1 SNHLY and CDR2 FYNNEI. V was pared by 5 bases and J by 4 bases, with 4 bases of the junction left unmatched. The CDR3 is made up of 15 amino acids. CDR3: CASSKGQGAADTQYF. CDR3 DNA sequence: TGTGCCAGCAGTAAGGGACAGGGGGCCGCAGATACGCAGTATTTT.

The chain couples TRBV5-1 to TRBJ1-2; D gene unclear. Germline V lookup: CDR1 SGHRS, CDR2 YFSETQ. This CDR3 contains 15 residues. Trimming removed 0 bases at V and 4 bases at J, with 13 bases between. CDR3 nucleotides: TGCGCCAGCAGCTTGGAAGCAGGCGCGGGCTATGGCTACACCTTC. Its protein product is CASSLEAGAGYGYTF.

This clone was observed at least ten times. The chain uses TRBV23-1 and TRBJ2-3; 8 nucleotides match TRBD1. TRBV23-1 is known as an ORF, though its function is uncertain. The CDR3 is made up of 16 amino acids. Trimming removed 6 bases from V and 4 bases from J; junction bases left unmatched: 12. The CDR3 DNA reads as TGCGCCAGCAGCCTACCCGGCAGGGGGCCCGCAGATACGCAGTATTTT. This gives the protein CASSLPGRGPADTQYF.

The chain joins TRBV10-3 to TRBJ1-2; perhaps TRBD1 as D (6 bases). CDR1 and CDR2 from the germline V gene are ENHRY and SYGVKD. The CDR3 spans 14 residues. V was trimmed by 7 bases and J by 3 bases, leaving 15 bases between them. The CDR3 here is CAITQGTGDYGYTF. For the CDR3, the DNA is TGTGCCATCACGCAGGGGACTGGGGACTATGGCTACACCTTC.

The CDR3 loop is CASSMSGTSYGYTF. In DNA form, the CDR3 reads TGTGCCAGCAGCATGTCCGGGACTTCATACGGCTACACCTTC. The chain links TRBV7-2 to TRBJ1-2; perhaps TRBD1 as D (5 bases). CDR3 length: 14 amino acids. From germline, CDR1 is SGHTA and CDR2 FQGNSA. V was clipped by 5 bases and J by 8 bases, with 18 bases between them.

The CDR3 loop reads CASSKWEQGPAYEQYF. The CDR3 nucleotides read TGTGCCAGCAGCAAATGGGAGCAGGGCCCGGCATACGAGCAGTACTTC. V gene TRBV21-1 combines with J gene TRBJ2-7. TRBV21-1 is labeled a pseudogene. This CDR3 region has 16 residues.

This clone was observed once. V and J are TRBV4-2 and TRBJ1-6; D possibly corresponds to TRBD1 (5 bases). CDR1 is LGHNA and CDR2 is YNFKEQ in the germline V gene. V gave up 4 bases and J gave up 1 base, with 20 bases separating them. This CDR3 region has 19 residues. CDR3 nucleotide sequence: TGTGCCAGCAGCCCGGAAGGGGACCCCCTAAGGTCCTATAATTCACCCCTCCACTTT. It encodes CASSPEGDPLRSYNSPLHF.

There are a few counts of this clone. One base away lies a much larger clone, so this may be a sequencing read error. The chain carries TRBV7-8 and TRBJ2-3; D is perhaps TRBD1 (5 bases). The V end lost 5 bases, the J end lost 6 bases, and 21 bases lay between the germline ends. There are 16 residues in the CDR3. CDR1 and CDR2 from the germline V gene are SGHVS and FQNEAQ. The CDR3, as DNA: TGTGCCAGCAGCCCTGGGGCTGGTATGAGACAGGATACGCAGTATTTT. Protein: CASSPGAGMRQDTQYF. Supplemented by reference TRBV7-8 and TRBJ2-3, the full variable domain reads GAGVSQSPRYKVAKRGQDVALRCDPISGHVSLFWYQQALGQGPEFLTYFQNEAQLDKSGLPSDRFFAERPEGSVSTLKIQRTQQEDSAVYLCASSPGAGMRQDTQYFGPGTRLTVL.

The gene calls are TRBV5-1 and TRBJ1-2; perhaps TRBD1 as D (6 bases). CDR1 and CDR2 (germline): SGHRS, YFSETQ. Trimming shortened V by 4 bases and J by 3 bases, and 16 bases separated the two germline ends. This CDR3 spans 15 amino acids. CDR3 protein: CASSPAVGADYGYTF. The DNA for the CDR3 is TGCGCCAGCAGCCCCGCGGTGGGGGCGGACTATGGCTACACCTTC.

This chain joins TRBV30 and TRBJ2-1; TRBD2 is a possible D gene (7 bases). This CDR3 region has 11 residues. Germline assignment: CDR1 GTSNPN and CDR2 SVGIG (reference sequence). Trimming stripped 1 base from V and 11 bases from J, with 9 bases between. The CDR3 is CAWSGGGQQFF. CDR3 DNA sequence: TGTGCCTGGAGTGGGGGGGGCCAGCAGTTCTTC.

The chain has TRBV7-9 and TRBJ1-2; D ambiguous. This CDR3 contains 13 residues. Trimming stripped 1 base from V and 3 bases from J, with 6 bases between. Per germline, CDR1 SEHNR and CDR2 FQNEAQ (reference sequence). CDR3 DNA sequence: TGTGCCAGCAGCTTAGTCACCGACTATGGCTACACCTTC. Translated, it gives CASSLVTDYGYTF.

This clone showed up just a few times. This chain uses TRBV6-6 with TRBJ1-5; D is ambiguous. The V gene lost 5 bases and the J gene lost 3 bases, with 5 bases spanning the gap. Germline values: CDR1 MNHNY, CDR2 SVGAGI (reference sequence). The CDR3 loop spans 12 amino acids. The CDR3 reads CASSGPNQPQHF. The CDR3 nucleotides are TGTGCCAGCAGTGGGCCCAATCAGCCCCAGCATTTT.

The V gene is TRBV20-1, the J gene TRBJ2-7; TRBD1 might be the D (6 bases). The V end was cut by 6 bases, the J end by 5 bases, with 11 bases between. The germline gives CDR1 DFQATT, CDR2 SNEGSKA (reference sequence). CDR3 length: 11 amino acids. The CDR3 DNA reads TGCAGTGCCAAGGGGGACCACGAGCAGTACTTC. It translates to CSAKGDHEQYF.